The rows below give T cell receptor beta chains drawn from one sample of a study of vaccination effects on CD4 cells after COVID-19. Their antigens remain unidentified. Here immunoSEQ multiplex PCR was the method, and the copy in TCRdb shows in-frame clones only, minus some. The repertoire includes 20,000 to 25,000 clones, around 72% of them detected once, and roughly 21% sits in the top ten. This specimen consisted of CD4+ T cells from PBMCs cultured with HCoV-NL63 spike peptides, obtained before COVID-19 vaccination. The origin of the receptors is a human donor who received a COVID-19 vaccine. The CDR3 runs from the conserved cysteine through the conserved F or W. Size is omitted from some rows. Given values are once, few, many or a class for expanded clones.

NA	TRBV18	CASSPQGAGETQYF
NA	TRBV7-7	CASSANGRQETQYF
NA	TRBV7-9	CASSLRSGGAYNEQFF
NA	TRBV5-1	CASSLALGRNTEAFF
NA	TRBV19	CASSIRDQPQHF
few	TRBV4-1	CASSQAPGFAESSYEQYF
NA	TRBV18	CASSDNNYGYTF
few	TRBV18	CASSPRAENSPLHF
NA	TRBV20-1	CSASGKRLNNEKLFF
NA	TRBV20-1	CSARQETQYF
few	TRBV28	CASSGYNEQFF
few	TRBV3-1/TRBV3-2	CASSKRWGRFNMNTEAFF
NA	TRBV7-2	CASSLGGSMETQYF
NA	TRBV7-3	CASSRNQGGEQFF
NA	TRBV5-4	CASSLQASGRNEQFF
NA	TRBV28	CASSLLARVNQPQHF
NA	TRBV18	CASSPRDSQSEGYTF
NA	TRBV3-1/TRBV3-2	CASSRQGTYEQYF
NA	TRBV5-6	CASSLGRVGYNEQFF
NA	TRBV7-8	CASSPDERSYNSPLHF
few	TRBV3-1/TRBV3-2	CASSQQGSDEKLFF
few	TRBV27	CASSLSGTVPSPQHF
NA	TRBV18	CASSLSGTGLIKLFF
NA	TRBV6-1	CASSEWHGAVNTGELFF
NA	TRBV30	CAWSVARTFPGNTEAFF
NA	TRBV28	CASSPGVAGKTSYEQYF
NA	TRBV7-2	CASSLSTNEKLFF
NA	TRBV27	CASGQGHRETQYF
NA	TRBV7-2	CASSFLTGGYGYTF
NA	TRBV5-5	CASSLHLGLPPRPQYF
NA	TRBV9	CASSVGGGPVDTQYF
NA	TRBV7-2	CASSLQGARTEAFF
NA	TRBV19	CASSIGTGVYEQYF
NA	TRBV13	CASSPRTSGEKSSSYEQYF
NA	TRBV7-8	CASSLLAGAASSYNEQFF
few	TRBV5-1	CASSVTSGPQGTQYF
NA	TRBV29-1	CSVGEGENIQYF
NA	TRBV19	CASRQGNQPQHF
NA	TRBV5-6	CASSKGQGVTYEQYF
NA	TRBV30	CAWSRSNTEAFF
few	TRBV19	CASSIGWGSSPLFF
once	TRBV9	CASSLEGPPDYGYTF
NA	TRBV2	CASSRGAAGRQPQHF
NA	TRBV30	CAWSVRSRTLAGGPYEQYF
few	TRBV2	CASSETRTASSGANVLTF